The TCR beta chain under discussion was sequenced for a study of blood T cell repertoires in COVID-19. The V and J ends lost 0 bases and 5 bases respectively, with 11 bases between them. CDR3 length: 16 residues. CDR1 and CDR2 from the germline V gene are MNHEY and SVGEGT. In the authors' workflow: Reference gene primer amplification in the assay estimated nucleated cell counts. Profiling relied on immunoSEQ multiplex PCR, and the TCRdb table lists in-frame clones only, not all of them. V and J calls and clone size are as listed in that table; D and trimming were resolved from the DNA. This table has under 450,000 clones, approximately 77% appearing once. This clone was recorded once.

The receptor was isolated from a human donor with acute or convalescent COVID-19. The donor label of this sample is uncertain. Sequenced: peripheral blood. The chain couples TRBV6-2 or TRBV6-3 to TRBJ1-6, with unresolved D. The CDR3 DNA is TGTGCCAGCAGTTACTCGACGAACAGTAATAATTCACCCCTCCACTTT. Its translation is CASSYSTNSNNSPLHF.